One sample yielded the 32 T cell receptor beta chains listed below, sequenced in a study of Ad26.COV2.S vaccination and SARS-CoV-2 variants. As for treatment: about 20 received Ad26.COV2.S at low or high dose, single or two shots; 5 received placebo; per-sample allocation not given. All samples were drawn on day 63, counting from the first vaccine or placebo injection. The assay was immunoSEQ multiplex PCR, and TCRdb's table has in-frame clones only and misses some. Of 440,000 or so clones detected, about 90% appear once; the ten largest clones hold approximately 1.6%. The sample consisted of peripheral blood, taken in a trial of Ad26.COV2.S vaccine versus placebo. The origin of the receptors is a person between 18 and 60 years old who received the Ad26.COV2.S COVID-19 vaccine or a placebo.

The chain recombines TRBV5-1 with TRBJ1-1; weak D call: TRBD1 (5 bases). V lost 4 bases and J 1 base, leaving 8 bases between the germline ends. The CDR3 runs 13 residues. The V gene's germline CDR1 is SGHRS and CDR2 YFSETQ. The CDR3 DNA follows: TGCGCCAGCAGCAGGCAGGGGAACACTGAAGCTTTCTTT. It yields the protein CASSRQGNTEAFF.

This sequence joins TRBV19 and TRBJ2-3; TRBD1 might be the D (6 bases). Per germline, CDR1 LNHDA and CDR2 SQIVND (reference sequence). The CDR3 is made up of 13 amino acids. Trimming took off 11 bases at V and 5 bases at J, with 17 bases between the two ends. The CDR3, as DNA: TGTGCCTCGTCGACAGGACGGATAGATACGCAGTATTTT. As protein: CASSTGRIDTQYF. Full variable domain (remainder filled in from reference TRBV19 and TRBJ2-3): DGGITQSPKYLFRKEGQNVTLSCEQNLNHDAMYWYRQDPGQGLRLIYYSQIVNDFQKGDIAEGYSVSREKKESFPLTVTSAQKNPTAFYLCASSTGRIDTQYFGPGTRLTVL.

J is TRBJ1-1 and V is TRBV12-3 or TRBV12-4; tentative D call: TRBD1 (5 bases). V dropped 5 bases and J dropped 6 bases, with 13 bases sitting between them. CDR3 length: 13 amino acids. The CDR3: CASSMGGLAEAFF. The CDR3 region has the DNA TGTGCCAGCAGTATGGGGGGTCTGGCTGAAGCTTTCTTT.

This clone occurred once. The V and J genes are TRBV6-2 or TRBV6-3 and TRBJ1-5, with D unresolved. The CDR3 totals 13 residues. CDR1 MNHEY and CDR2 SVGEGT come from the germline V gene. Trimming left V 5 bases short and J 3 bases short, with 8 bases between. The CDR3 sequence is CASSKSFNQPQHF. CDR3 coding DNA: TGTGCCAGCAGTAAATCCTTCAATCAGCCCCAGCATTTT.

This clone was counted between two and nine times. The V and J genes are TRBV7-9 and TRBJ2-1, with D perhaps TRBD2 (6 bases). Per germline, CDR1 SEHNR and CDR2 FQNEAQ (reference sequence). V lost 5 bases and J lost 8, with 16 bases in between. This CDR3 region has 14 residues. Here the CDR3 reads CASSVKTPGDEQFF. CDR3 DNA sequence: TGTGCCAGCAGCGTAAAAACCCCGGGGGATGAGCAGTTCTTC.

The chain couples TRBV7-8 to TRBJ2-7; TRBD2 matches at 10 bases. Per the germline V gene, CDR1 is SGHVS and CDR2 is FQNEAQ. The CDR3 runs 15 residues. V shed 6 bases and J 6 bases; nucleotides not matched to a gene: 11. Written as DNA, the CDR3 is TGTGCCAGCAGGCCGGAGCGGGGGGGCCTTCTCGAGCAGTACTTC. This gives the protein CASRPERGGLLEQYF.

The chain employs TRBV19 and TRBJ2-1; D possibly corresponds to TRBD1 (7 bases). The length of the CDR3 is 14 residues. Germline assignment: CDR1 LNHDA and CDR2 SQIVND (reference sequence). The V end lost 4 bases, the J end lost 8 bases, and 15 bases lay between the germline ends. The CDR3 sequence: CASSTQGGNYEQFF. CDR3 DNA sequence: TGTGCCAGTAGTACGCAGGGGGGTAACTATGAGCAGTTCTTC.

The V gene is TRBV5-4, the J gene TRBJ2-1, with 8 bases matching TRBD1. This CDR3 has 14 residues. The trim removed 1 base at V and 7 bases at J, leaving 4 bases unmatched. Germline CDR1 reads SGHNT; CDR2 reads YYREEE (reference sequence). The CDR3, as DNA: TGTGCCAGCAGCTTGAGGACAGGGAATAATGAGCAGTTCTTC. This sequence encodes CASSLRTGNNEQFF.

This rearrangement joins TRBV12-3 or TRBV12-4 to TRBJ1-3; the D is unclear. The CDR3 runs to 12 residues. V was pared by 5 bases and J by 4 bases, with 6 bases between. This CDR3 reads CASSQQGNTIYF. As DNA, the CDR3 is TGTGCCAGCAGTCAACAGGGAAACACCATATATTTT.

This chain joins TRBV28 and TRBJ1-1, with D unclear. Looked up from germline, CDR1 is MDHEN and CDR2 is SYDVKM. CDR3 length equals 12 residues. Trimming pared 5 bases from V and 1 base from J, leaving 5 bases between. CDR3 sequence reads: CASSTANTEAFF. CDR3 sequence (DNA): TGTGCCAGCAGTACGGCGAACACTGAAGCTTTCTTT.

The chain joins TRBV30 to TRBJ2-2, with 9 bases lining up with TRBD1. Germline-derived CDR1 and CDR2 are GTSNPN and SVGIG (reference sequence). The V gene end was trimmed by 5 bases and the J gene end by 4 bases; junction bases not matched to a gene: 11. The CDR3 is made up of 16 amino acids. The CDR3 DNA follows: TGTGCCTGGGGGAGACTTGGGGACAGGGTCACCGGGGAGCTGTTTTTT. Translation gives CAWGRLGDRVTGELFF.

The genes are TRBV4-3 and TRBJ1-2; 7 nucleotides match TRBD1. V was clipped by 0 bases and J by 2 bases; unmatched bases: 3. This CDR3 has 15 residues. Germline V gene lookup returns CDR1 LGHNA and CDR2 YSLEER. Here the CDR3 reads CASSQEGQRNYGYTF. The CDR3 region has the DNA TGCGCCAGCAGCCAAGAGGGACAGAGAAACTATGGCTACACCTTC.

The rearrangement joins TRBV18 to TRBJ2-5, with TRBD1 as a possible D gene (6 bases). V shed 3 bases and J shed 5 bases, with 19 bases lying between them. The germline V gene has CDR1 KGHSH and CDR2 LQKENI. This CDR3 comprises 16 residues. CDR3 DNA: TGTGCCAGCTCACCCCTACAGGGTCACTCGGGGGAGACCCAGTACTTC. It is translated as CASSPLQGHSGETQYF.

The chain has TRBV18 and TRBJ1-5; D unresolved. Germline values: CDR1 KGHSH, CDR2 LQKENI. The CDR3 loop spans 16 amino acids. V dropped 0 bases and J dropped 3 bases, with 12 bases sitting between them. The CDR3 loop is CASSPPGQAINQPQHF. CDR3 sequence (DNA): TGTGCCAGCTCACCACCGGGCCAGGCGATCAATCAGCCCCAGCATTTT.

V usage is TRBV19 and J usage is TRBJ2-1, with D perhaps being TRBD1 or TRBD2 (5 bases each). The CDR3 covers 13 residues. V was clipped by 11 bases and J by 6 bases, with 17 bases between them. CDR1 and CDR2 from the germline V gene are LNHDA and SQIVND (reference sequence). The CDR3 region has the DNA TGTGCCGGACGGGACGCTGGAACCAATGAGCAGTTCTTC. Its translation is CAGRDAGTNEQFF.

The gene calls are TRBV15 and TRBJ1-5; TRBD1 is a possible D gene (5 bases). V was trimmed by 0 bases and J by 6 bases, leaving 9 bases between them. This CDR3 comprises 14 residues. The germline gives CDR1 LNHNV, CDR2 YYDKDF (reference sequence). CDR3 amino acids: CATSRDPGGQPQHF. The CDR3 nucleotides are TGTGCCACCAGCAGAGATCCTGGGGGTCAGCCCCAGCATTTT.

The rearrangement uses TRBV7-9 and TRBJ2-5; TRBD1 matches at 10 bases. The CDR3 is 15 residues long. The J segment lost 3 bases and the V segment lost 4 bases, leaving 5 bases of the junction unmatched. Germline V gene data show CDR1 as SEHNR and CDR2 as FQNEAQ (reference sequence). The CDR3 sequence is CASSWLTGGEETQYF. CDR3 bases: TGTGCCAGCAGCTGGTTGACAGGGGGCGAAGAGACCCAGTACTTC.

This chain links TRBV27 with TRBJ2-2; 10 bases align to TRBD1. Trimming took 1 base from V and 7 from J; bases not matched to a gene: 12. The CDR3 covers 18 residues. Germline CDR1 is MNHEY and CDR2 is SMNVEV (reference sequence). CDR3 bases: TGTGCCAGCAGTTTATTGGCCTCCGGGACAGGGGTGAACGGGGAGCTGTTTTTT. Its protein is CASSLLASGTGVNGELFF.

In DNA form, the CDR3 reads TGTGCCACCAGTGATCCCCTCGTACGGGCCGGGGAGCTGTTTTTT. Translated: CATSDPLVRAGELFF. The genes are TRBV24-1 and TRBJ2-2; D gene ambiguous. This CDR3 is built from 15 residues. In germline, CDR1 is KGHDR, CDR2 SFDVKD. V shed 3 bases and J shed 6 bases, with 13 bases lying between them.

The V call is TRBV7-8, the J call TRBJ2-7; no reliable D call. This CDR3 contains 16 residues. The V gene lost 4 bases and the J gene lost 3 bases, with 19 bases spanning the gap. Germline CDR1 and CDR2: SGHVS and FQNEAQ. The CDR3 is CASSSEVFKQHYEQYF. CDR3 bases: TGTGCCAGCAGCTCAGAAGTATTCAAACAGCACTACGAGCAGTACTTC.

This sequence joins TRBV6-2 or TRBV6-3 and TRBJ2-7; 9 nucleotides align to TRBD1. V lost 5 bases, J lost 4 bases, and 9 bases stayed unmatched. CDR1 is MNHEY and CDR2 is SVGEGT in the germline V gene. The CDR3 has 15 residues. The CDR3 loop reads CASSSGQGKVYEQYF. In DNA form, the CDR3 reads TGTGCCAGCAGTAGCGGACAGGGGAAGGTTTACGAGCAGTACTTC.

The rearrangement joins TRBV4-1 to TRBJ2-7, with a weak D call TRBD1 (6 bases). This CDR3 is built from 15 residues. The V and J ends lost 1 base and 2 bases respectively, with 12 bases between them. The germline V gene encodes CDR1 MGHRA and CDR2 YSYEKL. Here the CDR3 reads CASSQASGATYEQYF. The CDR3, as DNA: TGCGCCAGCAGCCAAGCCTCAGGGGCAACCTACGAGCAGTACTTC.

This chain connects TRBV12-5 to TRBJ2-5, with D tentatively TRBD1 or TRBD2 (5 bases each). CDR1 and CDR2 (germline): LGHNT, FRNRAP. The V and J ends lost 4 bases and 3 bases respectively, with 9 bases between them. The CDR3 runs to 13 residues. The CDR3 sequence is CASGWGTEETQYF. The CDR3 DNA follows: TGTGCTAGTGGTTGGGGGACCGAAGAGACCCAGTACTTC.

As DNA, the CDR3 is TGTGCCAGCAGCTTGCGCGGGTGGGTCGATGAGCAGTTCTTC. Translated, it gives CASSLRGWVDEQFF. The J gene is TRBJ2-1, the V gene TRBV5-8; D possibly corresponds to TRBD2 (5 bases). V was trimmed by 1 base and J by 8 bases, leaving 13 bases between them. CDR3 length: 14 residues. Germline V gives CDR1 SGHTS, CDR2 YDEGEE.

The rearrangement joins TRBV19 to TRBJ1-2; D unclear. Per germline, CDR1 LNHDA and CDR2 SQIVND (reference sequence). This CDR3 is built from 14 residues. The V and J ends lost 8 bases and 0 bases respectively, with 13 bases between them. The CDR3: CASPKQVPNYGYTF. CDR3 nucleotides: TGTGCCAGTCCGAAACAAGTACCTAACTATGGCTACACCTTC.

The genes are TRBV9 and TRBJ2-2, with 12 bases that match TRBD1. From germline, CDR1 is SGDLS and CDR2 YYNGEE. V lost 2 bases to trimming and J lost 6 bases; unmatched junction nucleotides: 2. The CDR3 extends over 15 amino acids. The DNA for the CDR3 is TGTGCCAGCAGCGTCCGGGACAGGGGGCCCGGGGAGCTGTTTTTT. Residues: CASSVRDRGPGELFF.

The chain links TRBV29-1 to TRBJ1-1; weak D call: TRBD1 (6 bases). CDR1 is SQVTM and CDR2 is ANQGSEA in the germline V gene. The CDR3 runs 13 residues. Trimming removed 6 bases at V and 5 bases at J, with 16 bases between. CDR3 DNA sequence: TGCAGCGTATATACAGGGTCTCGGACTGAAGCTTTCTTT. Protein: CSVYTGSRTEAFF.

The chain has TRBV4-1 and TRBJ1-5; D remains ambiguous. V dropped 0 bases and J dropped 0 bases, with 6 bases sitting between them. The CDR3 consists of 15 residues. Germline V gene data show CDR1 as MGHRA and CDR2 as YSYEKL. This CDR3 is CASSQEPVSNQPQHF. CDR3 bases: TGCGCCAGCAGCCAAGAGCCGGTTAGCAATCAGCCCCAGCATTTT.

The gene calls are TRBV3-1 (or the pseudogene TRBV3-2) and TRBJ2-4; 8 positions match TRBD1. The germline gives CDR1 LGHDT, CDR2 YNNKEL (reference sequence). V trimming: 0 bases; J trimming: 12 bases; junction bases outside the gene matches: 1. The CDR3 has 12 amino acids. CDR3 amino acids: CASSQEDRDQYF. The CDR3 DNA sequence: TGTGCCAGCAGCCAAGAGGACAGGGATCAGTACTTC.

With regard to this clone: Here the CDR3 omits its conserved ending phenylalanine or tryptophan, so a read error is the likely source. The DNA is omitted, as the CDR3 cannot be located on it reliably, and the CDR3 follows TCRdb's listing. The rearrangement joins TRBV15 to TRBJ1-1; the table's D call TRBD1 went unverified against the DNA. The CDR3 extends over 12 residues, inclusive of both ends. CDR1 is LNHNV, CDR2 YYDKDF, per germline (reference sequence). CDR3 protein: CATSRAGTGGSI.

The chain links TRBV7-8 to TRBJ1-1; 7 positions agree with TRBD1. CDR1 is SGHVS and CDR2 is FQNEAQ in the germline V gene. The CDR3 consists of 15 residues. Trimming removed 1 base from V and 5 bases from J; junction bases left unmatched: 7. The CDR3 loop is CASSLGGGWGTEAFF. The CDR3 DNA reads TGTGCCAGCAGCTTAGGAGGGGGCTGGGGGACTGAAGCTTTCTTT.

This rearrangement joins TRBV7-2 to TRBJ2-2; possible D gene TRBD2, 6 bases. Per the germline V gene, CDR1 is SGHTA and CDR2 is FQGNSA. V was pared by 2 bases and J by 9 bases, with 16 bases between. The length of the CDR3 is 15 residues. CDR3 residues: CASSLRMEGTRELFF. Here the CDR3 DNA reads TGTGCCAGCAGCTTACGAATGGAGGGGACCCGGGAGCTGTTTTTT.